This note documents a single TCR beta chain sequence. Antigen: not known. These data come from a study of regulatory T cells in long-lasting Graves disease. Study outcomes and limitations: Persistent disease was characterized by preferential usage of TRBV28, TRBJ1-2 and TRBJ2-5.

The time point denotes: newly diagnosed GD, antithyroid drugs for less than 3 months. PBMC-derived RNA was used for the TCR library. Library construction for TCR beta used iRepertoire HTBI primers and Arm-PCR of CDR3 regions. TCRdb fed the multiplex PCR reads into MiXCR, producing one record per CDR3 protein. The table has approximately 400,000 distinct CDR3 sequences, more than 12% seen once; the top ten hold approximately 15%. The V gene's germline CDR1 is SGDLS and CDR2 YYNGEE. The length of the CDR3 is 17 residues. Trimming stripped 0 bases from V and 5 bases from J, with 20 bases between. This sample also belongs to another study, concerning T cells in Graves' hyperthyroidism and ophthalmopathy. This second report adds: The study used the HTBI primer set for a first-round RT-PCR of the TCR CDR3.

This clonotype originated in a woman aged 25 to 39 with Graves disease. V usage is TRBV9 and J usage is TRBJ2-5; D may match TRBD1 or TRBD2 (5 bases each). The material was peripheral blood mononuclear cells (PBMCs), obtained at new diagnosis, from a patient treated with antithyroid drugs. CDR3 in amino acids: CASSVAPGTQGKETQYF. In DNA form, the CDR3 reads TGTGCCAGCAGCGTAGCTCCCGGGACCCAGGGCAAGGAGACCCAGTACTTC.